This T cell receptor beta chain was documented in a study of T cell repertoires in cytomegalovirus infection. This CDR3 has 17 residues. Germline loops: CDR1 SGHTA, CDR2 FQGNSA. V dropped 4 bases and J dropped 1 base, with 20 bases sitting between them. This clonotype came up many times. A single record per CDR3 protein comes from TCRdb applying MiXCR to the reads. The profile shows roughly 150,000 distinct CDR3 sequences, about 25% of them singletons. The source is a human donor in good health (CMV status not recorded). Some clones in this sample may be carry-over from other donors' samples. The rearrangement links TRBV7-2 to TRBJ2-7; no reliable D call. The sequenced sample consisted of PBMCs. CDR3 sequence: CASSWDYSLEGSYEQYF. In nucleotides, the CDR3 is TGTGCCAGCAGCTGGGATTATTCACTCGAAGGATCCTACGAGCAGTACTTC.